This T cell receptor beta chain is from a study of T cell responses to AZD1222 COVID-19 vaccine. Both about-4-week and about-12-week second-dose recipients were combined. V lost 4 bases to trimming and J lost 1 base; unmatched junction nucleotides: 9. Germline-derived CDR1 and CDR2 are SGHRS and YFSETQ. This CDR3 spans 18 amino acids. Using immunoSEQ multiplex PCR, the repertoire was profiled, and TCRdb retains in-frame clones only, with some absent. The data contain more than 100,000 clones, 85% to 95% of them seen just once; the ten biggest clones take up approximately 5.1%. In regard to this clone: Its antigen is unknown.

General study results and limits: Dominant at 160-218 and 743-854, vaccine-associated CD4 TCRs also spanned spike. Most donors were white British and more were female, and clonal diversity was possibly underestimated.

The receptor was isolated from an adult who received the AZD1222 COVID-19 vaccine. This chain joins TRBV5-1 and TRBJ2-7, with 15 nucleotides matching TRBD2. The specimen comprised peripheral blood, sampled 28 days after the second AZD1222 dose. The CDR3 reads CASSPGLAGGPLSYEQYF. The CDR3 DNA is TGCGCCAGCAGCCCAGGACTAGCGGGGGGGCCTTTATCCTACGAGCAGTACTTC.